The 15 T cell receptor beta chains presented below share a single source sample, sequenced in a study of blood T cell repertoires in COVID-19. The table came from immunoSEQ multiplex PCR; TCRdb's copy has only in-frame clones and leaves some out. The data contain about 200,000 clones, about nine tenths of them singletons. Sequenced sample: PBMCs or T cells enriched from blood (not recorded which). The receptor set was obtained from a woman aged 25 to 39 who had recovered from COVID-19.

The chain recombines TRBV9 with TRBJ2-1, with TRBD2 as a possible D gene (5 bases). Germline CDR1 SGDLS, CDR2 YYNGEE. V was cut by 4 bases and J by 4 bases, with 15 bases left in between. This CDR3 is built from 15 residues. The CDR3 DNA reads as TGTGCCAGCAGCCCGACCGGGGAGACATACAATGAGCAGTTCTTC. The encoded protein is CASSPTGETYNEQFF. The variable domain in full, with the rest retrieved from reference TRBV9 and TRBJ2-1, is DSGVTQTPKHLITATGQRVTLRCSPRSGDLSVYWYQQSLDQGLQFLIQYYNGEERAKGNILERFSAQQFPDLHSELNLSSLELGDSALYFCASSPTGETYNEQFFGPGTRLTVL.

V is TRBV5-1 and J is TRBJ1-5, with TRBD1 matching 8 bases. Germline V CDR1 and CDR2: SGHRS, YFSETQ. The length of the CDR3 is 14 residues. J gave up 5 bases and V 5 bases, and 6 bases lay outside the gene matches. The CDR3 nucleotides read TGCGCCAGCAGTCCGACAGGGGAAGATCAGCCCCAGCATTTT. Translating it yields CASSPTGEDQPQHF.

The chain links TRBV7-9 to TRBJ2-1; possibly TRBD1 for D (6 bases). V lost 7 bases and J lost 6, with 19 bases in between. CDR1 is SEHNR and CDR2 is FQNEAQ in the germline V gene (reference sequence). The CDR3 has 15 residues. CDR3 nucleotide sequence: TGTGCCAGCACGGGAATTCAAGACAGGATCAATGAGCAGTTCTTC. As protein: CASTGIQDRINEQFF.

The J gene is TRBJ2-7, the V gene TRBV10-3, with TRBD1 identical over 8 bases. V dropped 3 bases and J dropped 2; count of bases not matched to a gene: 6. Germline CDR1 reads ENHRY; CDR2 reads SYGVKD. CDR3 length equals 15 residues. CDR3 in amino acids: CAISDPGQVAYEQYF. CDR3 DNA sequence: TGTGCCATCAGTGACCCGGGACAGGTGGCCTACGAGCAGTACTTC.

The genes are TRBV7-8 and TRBJ1-4; TRBD1 might be the D (5 bases). Trimming took 1 base from V and 0 from J, leaving 18 bases between them. Germline CDR1 is SGHVS and CDR2 is FQNEAQ. The CDR3 is 19 residues long. CDR3 amino acids: CASSLVENPGPATNEKLFF. The DNA for the CDR3 is TGTGCCAGCAGCTTAGTTGAGAATCCAGGGCCTGCAACTAATGAAAAACTGTTTTTT.

The gene calls are TRBV9 and TRBJ2-3; 9 bases align to TRBD2. The CDR3 has 17 amino acids. J lost 3 bases, V lost 1 base, and 9 bases had no gene match. Germline V gene sequence: CDR1 SGDLS, CDR2 YYNGEE. Written as DNA, the CDR3 is TGTGCCAGCAGCGTACCGCCAGCGGGGGGCGTTACAGATACGCAGTATTTT. Protein sequence: CASSVPPAGGVTDTQYF.

This clone was seen only a few times. The chain joins TRBV6-2 or TRBV6-3 to TRBJ2-2, with a weak D call TRBD1 (5 bases). The CDR3 runs to 16 residues. Per the germline V gene, CDR1 is MNHEY and CDR2 is SVGEGT. V dropped 5 bases and J dropped 1 base, with 14 bases sitting between them. The CDR3 DNA reads as TGTGCCAGCAGTCTCCAGGGATTAAAGAACACCGGGGAGCTGTTTTTT. It is translated as CASSLQGLKNTGELFF.

This chain connects TRBV7-9 to TRBJ2-1; 7 bases line up with TRBD2. Germline V CDR1 and CDR2: SEHNR, FQNEAQ (reference sequence). The CDR3 spans 15 residues. J gave up 4 bases and V 7 bases, and 10 bases lay outside the gene matches. The CDR3 spells CASIIWGGPYNEQFF. In DNA form, the CDR3 reads TGTGCCAGCATCATCTGGGGAGGGCCGTACAATGAGCAGTTCTTC. Together with reference TRBV7-9 and TRBJ2-1, the CDR3 gives the full variable domain: DTGVSQNPRHKITKRGQNVTFRCDPISEHNRLYWYRQTLGQGPEFLTYFQNEAQLEKSRLLSDRFSAERPKGSFSTLEIQRTEQGDSAMYLCASIIWGGPYNEQFFGPGTRLTVL.

The chain couples TRBV20-1 to TRBJ1-6; 8 bases map to TRBD1. Germline loops: CDR1 DFQATT, CDR2 SNEGSKA (reference sequence). CDR3 length: 15 amino acids. The trim removed 3 bases at V and 4 bases at J, leaving 5 bases unmatched. This CDR3 is CSASFGQGYNSPLHF. In DNA, the CDR3 is TGCAGTGCTAGTTTTGGACAGGGTTATAATTCACCCCTCCACTTT.

V gene TRBV30 combines with J gene TRBJ1-5; 7 nucleotides agree with TRBD1. Germline V gene lookup returns CDR1 GTSNPN and CDR2 SVGIG (reference sequence). The ends lost 2 bases at V and 0 bases at J; junction bases unmatched: 10. The CDR3 runs 17 residues. In DNA form, the CDR3 reads TGTGCCTGGAGTCCCCCCCGGGACAGTTATAGCAATCAGCCCCAGCATTTT. Translating it yields CAWSPPRDSYSNQPQHF.

This chain uses TRBV7-9 with TRBJ2-3; perhaps TRBD2 as D (5 bases). Trimming shortened V by 2 bases and J by 6 bases, and 9 bases separated the two germline ends. The CDR3 is 13 amino acids. CDR1 is SEHNR and CDR2 is FQNEAQ in the germline V gene (reference sequence). CDR3 DNA sequence: TGTGCCAGCAGCTTACCTAGCTCTGATACGCAGTATTTT. Translation: CASSLPSSDTQYF.

The chain links TRBV2 to TRBJ1-2; TRBD1 matches 12 bases. Germline loops: CDR1 SNHLY, CDR2 FYNNEI. V gave up 4 bases and J gave up 0 bases; unmatched junction bases: 6. The CDR3 consists of 17 residues. CDR3 sequence reads: CASSVGTGGDTNYGYTF. In nucleotides, the CDR3 is TGTGCCAGCAGTGTCGGGACAGGGGGCGATACTAACTATGGCTACACCTTC.

V and J are TRBV7-9 and TRBJ2-1, with 10 bases matching TRBD1. Germline V gene data show CDR1 as SEHNR and CDR2 as FQNEAQ (reference sequence). The CDR3 has 15 residues. V lost 5 bases to trimming and J lost 6 bases; unmatched junction nucleotides: 7. The chain's CDR3 is CASSRDRGVSNEQFF. The CDR3, as DNA: TGTGCCAGCAGCCGGGACAGGGGTGTTTCCAATGAGCAGTTCTTC.

This rearrangement joins TRBV2 to TRBJ2-7, with 11 bases fitting TRBD2. Germline V gives CDR1 SNHLY, CDR2 FYNNEI. The CDR3 runs 14 residues. Losses at the gene ends were 6 bases for V and 4 bases for J; bases not matched to a gene: 5. The CDR3 region has the DNA TGTGCCAGCAGACCCACTAGCGGGAGTTACGAGCAGTACTTC. The encoded protein is CASRPTSGSYEQYF.

The chain links TRBV19 to TRBJ1-5; 8 nucleotides align to TRBD1. Trimming at V came to 7 bases and at J to 7 bases, leaving 6 bases not matched to a gene. CDR1 and CDR2 (germline): LNHDA, SQIVND (reference sequence). The CDR3 is 13 amino acids. CDR3 sequence reads: CASTPTGVQPQHF. CDR3 nucleotides: TGTGCCAGTACCCCGACAGGGGTGCAGCCCCAGCATTTT.